This T cell receptor beta chain was captured in a study of early T cells in non-severe SARS-CoV-2 infection. The TCR library protocol attached unique molecular identifiers to the individual cDNA molecules. MiXCR, run by TCRdb on the 5' RACE reads, gives a single entry per CDR3 protein. The profile shows 65,000 to 80,000 distinct CDR3 sequences, roughly 13% of them singletons. V was shortened by 1 base and J by 7 bases, with 15 bases between the two germline ends. This CDR3 spans 15 amino acids. Per the germline V gene, CDR1 is SGHRS and CDR2 is YFSETQ. V usage is TRBV5-1 and J usage is TRBJ2-1; D not resolved. This sequence originates from an adult who was a healthcare worker with PCR-confirmed SARS-CoV-2 infection or an uninfected control (not recorded which). The specimen was whole blood. In nucleotides, the CDR3 is TGCGCCAGCAGCTTGTTGGGCGGACGTACTAATGAGCAGTTCTTC. This gives the protein CASSLLGGRTNEQFF.